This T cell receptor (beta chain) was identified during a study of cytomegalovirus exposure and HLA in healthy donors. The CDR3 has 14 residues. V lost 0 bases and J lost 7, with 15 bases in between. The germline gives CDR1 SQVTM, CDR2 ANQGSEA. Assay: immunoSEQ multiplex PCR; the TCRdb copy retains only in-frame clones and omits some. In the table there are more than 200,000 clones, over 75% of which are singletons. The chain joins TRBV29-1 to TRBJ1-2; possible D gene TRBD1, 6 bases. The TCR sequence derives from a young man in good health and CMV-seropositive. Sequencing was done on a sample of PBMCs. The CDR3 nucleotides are TGCAGCGTTGAAGATATACAGGGTAGCCGTGGCTACACCTTC. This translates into CSVEDIQGSRGYTF. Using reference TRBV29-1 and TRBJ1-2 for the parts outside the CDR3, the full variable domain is SAVISQKPSRDICQRGTSLTIQCQVDSQVTMMFWYRQQPGQSLTLIATANQGSEATYESGFVIDKFPISRPNLTFSTLTVSNMSPEDSSIYLCSVEDIQGSRGYTFGSGTRLTVV.